These 23 T cell receptor beta chains share one sample of origin, sequenced in a study of blood T cell repertoires in COVID-19. The repertoire was sequenced with immunoSEQ multiplex PCR; TCRdb's copy has only in-frame clones and lacks some. Of around 100,000 clones in the sample, 69% were seen once. Sequenced input: peripheral blood. These receptors all stem from a man older than 75 with acute or convalescent COVID-19.

This clone showed up just a few times. This chain connects TRBV5-1 to TRBJ2-1; D may be TRBD2 (7 bases). Germline V gives CDR1 SGHRS, CDR2 YFSETQ. This CDR3 contains 16 residues. The V gene lost 0 bases and the J gene lost 10 bases, with 20 bases spanning the gap. CDR3 amino acids: CASSLALAARGGEQFF. The DNA for the CDR3 is TGCGCCAGCAGCTTGGCCCTAGCGGCCAGAGGGGGGGAGCAGTTCTTC. The variable domain in full, completed from reference TRBV5-1 and TRBJ2-1, reads KAGVTQTPRYLIKTRGQQVTLSCSPISGHRSVSWYQQTPGQGLQFLFEYFSETQRNKGNFPGRFSGRQFSNSRSEMNVSTLELGDSALYLCASSLALAARGGEQFFGPGTRLTVL.

The gene calls are TRBV19 and TRBJ1-1; perhaps TRBD1 as D (5 bases). The CDR3 consists of 15 residues. Germline assignment: CDR1 LNHDA and CDR2 SQIVND (reference sequence). The V end lost 5 bases, the J end lost 0 bases, and 13 bases lay between the germline ends. In DNA, the CDR3 is TGTGCCAGTAGTTACATCCAGGGTGTGAACACTGAAGCTTTCTTT. Translated: CASSYIQGVNTEAFF.

The chain links TRBV29-1 to TRBJ2-5; unclear D gene. CDR1 SQVTM and CDR2 ANQGSEA come from the germline V gene. The CDR3 length is 13 residues. The V and J ends lost 0 bases and 5 bases respectively, with 10 bases between them. The CDR3 DNA follows: TGCAGCGTTGAAGATCTGCAGGTTGAGACCCAGTACTTC. It yields the protein CSVEDLQVETQYF. Full variable domain (missing parts from reference TRBV29-1 and TRBJ2-5): SAVISQKPSRDICQRGTSLTIQCQVDSQVTMMFWYRQQPGQSLTLIATANQGSEATYESGFVIDKFPISRPNLTFSTLTVSNMSPEDSSIYLCSVEDLQVETQYFGPGTRLLVL.

The V gene is TRBV5-1, the J gene TRBJ2-5; tentatively, D is TRBD1 (6 bases). The CDR3 runs 13 residues. Germline assignment: CDR1 SGHRS and CDR2 YFSETQ. Trimming left V 1 base short and J 5 bases short, with 9 bases between. The chain's CDR3 is CASSLTGSETQYF. In DNA, the CDR3 is TGCGCCAGCAGCTTGACAGGGTCCGAGACCCAGTACTTC.

This CDR3 reads CASSLGGTGTGQETQYF. CDR3 nucleotide sequence: TGCGCCAGCAGCTTGGGCGGGACAGGGACGGGCCAAGAGACCCAGTACTTC. V usage is TRBV5-1 and J usage is TRBJ2-5; 9 positions agree with TRBD1. CDR3 size: 17 residues. Germline lookup yields CDR1 SGHRS and CDR2 YFSETQ. V dropped 0 bases and J dropped 1; count of bases not matched to a gene: 7.

In nucleotides, the CDR3 is TGTGCCAGCGGCTTTCCAGGCTCCCGAGTGAACACTGAAGCTTTCTTT. It yields the protein CASGFPGSRVNTEAFF. The rearrangement uses TRBV28 and TRBJ1-1; no clear D gene. This CDR3 region has 16 residues. Trimming left V 8 bases short and J 0 bases short, with 19 bases between. CDR1 is MDHEN, CDR2 SYDVKM, per germline.

The chain joins TRBV27 to TRBJ2-7, with TRBD1 matching over 7 bases. V lost 1 base, J lost 4 bases, and 7 bases stayed unmatched. CDR1 is MNHEY, CDR2 SMNVEV, per germline (reference sequence). The CDR3 is made up of 15 amino acids. CDR3 sequence (DNA): TGTGCCAGCAGTTTATACTGGGGCAGGGGGTACGAGCAGTACTTC. This sequence encodes CASSLYWGRGYEQYF.

The V and J genes are TRBV28 and TRBJ2-2; D not resolved. Trimming removed 4 bases at V and 0 bases at J, with 12 bases between. The germline V gene encodes CDR1 MDHEN and CDR2 SYDVKM. The CDR3 covers 16 residues. In nucleotides, the CDR3 is TGTGCCAGCAGTTCGGTGAGCTTAGCGAACACCGGGGAGCTGTTTTTT. Translation: CASSSVSLANTGELFF.

The chain employs TRBV6-5 and TRBJ1-3; D not resolved. This CDR3 has 12 amino acids. V shed 8 bases and J shed 0 bases, with 5 bases lying between them. Germline-derived CDR1 and CDR2 are MNHEY and SVGAGI. The CDR3 spells CASGLSGNTIYF. The CDR3 DNA reads as TGTGCCAGCGGCCTCTCTGGAAACACCATATATTTT.

This clone was seen a few times. V and J are TRBV7-3 and TRBJ2-3; 7 positions match TRBD2. This CDR3 is 15 amino acids long. From germline, CDR1 is SGHTA and CDR2 FQGTGA. V was pared by 2 bases and J by 4 bases, with 6 bases of the junction left unmatched. The CDR3 DNA reads as TGTGCCAGCAGCTTAGGAGGCGGGAGCGCAGATACGCAGTATTTT. Translation gives CASSLGGGSADTQYF.

The rearrangement joins TRBV5-6 to TRBJ2-3; weak D call: TRBD2 (6 bases). CDR1 is SGHDT, CDR2 YYEEEE, per germline. CDR3 size: 15 residues. Trimming removed 6 bases from V and 1 base from J, with 15 bases in between. For the CDR3, the DNA is TGTGCCAGCATCCACCGGGGCGGGGGCACAGATACGCAGTATTTT. Translation: CASIHRGGGTDTQYF.

CDR3 loop: CASSLQSGYTF. The CDR3 nucleotides read TGTGCCAGCAGCCTACAGTCTGGCTACACCTTC. This chain joins TRBV2 and TRBJ1-2; no clear D. V was clipped by 6 bases and J by 7 bases, with 9 bases between them. From germline, CDR1 is SNHLY and CDR2 FYNNEI. The CDR3 runs to 11 residues.

This clone was detected ten times or more. The chain links TRBV3-1 (or the pseudogene TRBV3-2) to TRBJ1-2; D remains ambiguous. Germline lookup yields CDR1 LGHDT and CDR2 YNNKEL (reference sequence). CDR3 length: 10 residues. CDR3 nucleotide sequence: TGTGCAACCGGAGACTATGGCTACACCTTC. Its translation: CATGDYGYTF.

The chain has TRBV28 and TRBJ1-2, with D perhaps matching TRBD1 (6 bases). Germline V gene lookup returns CDR1 MDHEN and CDR2 SYDVKM. Trimming cost V 2 bases and J 4 bases, with 17 bases left between them. This CDR3 is built from 16 residues. The CDR3 is CASSLGGDSPTYGYTF. The CDR3 DNA is TGTGCCAGCAGTTTAGGGGGCGATTCCCCAACCTATGGCTACACCTTC.

V and J are TRBV5-6 and TRBJ2-3; possibly TRBD2 for D (6 bases). Germline CDR1 reads SGHDT; CDR2 reads YYEEEE. CDR3 size: 14 residues. The V gene lost 0 bases and the J gene lost 4 bases, with 9 bases spanning the gap. CDR3 protein: CASSLGSGADTQYF. CDR3 nucleotide sequence: TGTGCCAGCAGCTTGGGTAGCGGAGCAGATACGCAGTATTTT.

The chain carries TRBV29-1 and TRBJ1-2; D unresolved. V lost 8 bases, J lost 0 bases, and 10 bases lay in between. CDR1 is SQVTM, CDR2 ANQGSEA, per germline. CDR3 length: 12 amino acids. The CDR3 here is CSLGESNYGYTF. In DNA form, the CDR3 reads TGCAGCCTTGGCGAGTCTAACTATGGCTACACCTTC.

This chain uses TRBV6-5 with TRBJ1-6; D not certain. Germline CDR1 is MNHEY and CDR2 is SVGAGI. This CDR3 has 15 residues. Trimming took off 0 bases at V and 8 bases at J, with 11 bases between the two ends. CDR3 sequence reads: CASSYSQTRDSPLHF. The CDR3 DNA is TGTGCCAGCAGTTACTCCCAGACACGAGATTCACCCCTCCACTTT.

The rearrangement links TRBV19 to TRBJ2-1, with TRBD2 matching over 9 bases. CDR3 length: 15 amino acids. Per the germline V gene, CDR1 is LNHDA and CDR2 is SQIVND (reference sequence). The junction had 7 bases not matched to a gene; V was cut back by 6 bases and J by 4 bases. This CDR3 reads CASRPTSGKYNEQFF. The CDR3 DNA follows: TGTGCCAGTAGGCCGACTAGCGGCAAATACAATGAGCAGTTCTTC.

V usage is TRBV7-8 and J usage is TRBJ2-5, with D unclear. V was clipped by 3 bases and J by 5 bases, with 10 bases between them. Germline loops: CDR1 SGHVS, CDR2 FQNEAQ. The CDR3 has 13 amino acids. The CDR3 DNA reads as TGTGCCAGCAGCTTTCCCCTCGGGGAGACCCAGTACTTC. As protein: CASSFPLGETQYF. The whole variable domain, filled in from reference TRBV7-8 and TRBJ2-5, reads GAGVSQSPRYKVAKRGQDVALRCDPISGHVSLFWYQQALGQGPEFLTYFQNEAQLDKSGLPSDRFFAERPEGSVSTLKIQRTQQEDSAVYLCASSFPLGETQYFGPGTRLLVL.

The chain couples TRBV6-2 or TRBV6-3 to TRBJ2-3; 8 bases match TRBD2. The CDR3 length is 15 residues. V lost 2 bases and J lost 3; bases outside the gene matches: 4. CDR1 MNHEY and CDR2 SVGEGT come from the germline V gene. CDR3 bases: TGTGCCAGCAGTTACGGGGCGGGAGGTACAGATACGCAGTATTTT. Translated: CASSYGAGGTDTQYF.

This clone was seen a few times. The chain joins TRBV6-2 or TRBV6-3 to TRBJ2-1, with 8 bases fitting TRBD2. The CDR3 runs 16 residues. Germline values: CDR1 MNHEY, CDR2 SVGEGT. The junction had 4 bases not matched to a gene; V was cut back by 2 bases and J by 1 base. The CDR3 DNA reads TGTGCCAGCAGTTACAACCGGGAGGGGTCCTACAATGAGCAGTTCTTC. Translated, it gives CASSYNREGSYNEQFF.

The chain has TRBV7-2 and TRBJ2-7; a possible D gene is TRBD1 (5 bases). Germline V gene lookup returns CDR1 SGHTA and CDR2 FQGNSA. Trimming shortened V by 4 bases and J by 3 bases, and 16 bases separated the two germline ends. The CDR3 sequence is 15 residues long. CDR3 region: CASSSVQGSGYEQYF. CDR3 sequence (DNA): TGTGCCAGCAGCTCCGTTCAGGGCAGTGGCTACGAGCAGTACTTC.

V usage is TRBV11-2 and J usage is TRBJ2-5; D remains ambiguous. V lost 5 bases to trimming and J lost 3 bases, with 4 bases between them. Germline CDR1 reads SGHAT; CDR2 reads FQNNGV. The CDR3 has 11 residues. The CDR3 is CASSLKETQYF. CDR3 coding DNA: TGTGCCAGCAGCCTAAAAGAGACCCAGTACTTC. Based on the CDR3 plus reference TRBV11-2 and TRBJ2-5, the full variable domain is EAGVAQSPRYKIIEKRQSVAFWCNPISGHATLYWYQQILGQGPKLLIQFQNNGVVDDSQLPKDRFSAERLKGVDSTLKIQPAKLEDSAVYLCASSLKETQYFGPGTRLLVL.